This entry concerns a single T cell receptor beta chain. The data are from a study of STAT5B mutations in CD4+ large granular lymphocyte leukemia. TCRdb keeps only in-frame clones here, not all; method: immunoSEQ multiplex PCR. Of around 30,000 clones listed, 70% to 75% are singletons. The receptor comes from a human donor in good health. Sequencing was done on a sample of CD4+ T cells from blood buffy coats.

In DNA form, the CDR3 reads TGTGCCAGCAGCGAGGGGAGAACAGCGAACACTGAAGCTTTCTTT. It translates to CASSEGRTANTEAFF. The genes are TRBV6-1 and TRBJ1-1, with D possibly matching TRBD1 (5 bases). CDR3 length: 15 residues. Deletions cut 6 bases from V and 1 base from J, with 15 bases between. The V gene's germline CDR1 is MNHNS and CDR2 SASEGT.